This TCR beta chain was found in a study of vaccination and CD4 T cells after COVID-19. About this clonotype itself: No antigen is known for it.

Trimming took off 7 bases at V and 0 bases at J, with 7 bases between the two ends. The CDR3 extends over 13 amino acids. Germline CDR1 is LNHNV and CDR2 is YYDKDF (reference sequence). The treatment here: approximately 9-day PBMC culture with coronavirus spike peptide pools or control peptides (ViraFEST assay). An unexposed donor provided the CD4+ T cells, which were collected before the COVID-19 pandemic (2011-2018). Under the ViraFEST approach, antigen-specific T cells were expanded with peptide pools and TCRs subsequently sequenced. The Oncomine TCR Beta short-read assay sequenced DNA from cultured CD4+ T cells. It was cultured CD4+ T cells from which genomic DNA was extracted. TCRdb passed the PCR reads through MiXCR, listing each CDR3 protein once. Of 4,000 to 5,000 distinct CDR3 sequences detected, approximately 64% appear once; the ten largest clones hold under 35%.

Sequenced: CD4+ T cells from blood, cultured in vitro. This chain connects TRBV15 to TRBJ2-4, with D hard to call. This clonotype was sampled from a human donor in good health. The CDR3 bases are TGTGCCACCAAGGCTCTAGCCAAAAACATTCAGTACTTC. Its protein product is CATKALAKNIQYF. Supplemented by reference TRBV15 and TRBJ2-4, the full variable domain reads DAMVIQNPRYQVTQFGKPVTLSCSQTLNHNVMYWYQQKSSQAPKLLFHYYDKDFNNEADTPDNFQSRRPNTSFCFLDIRSPGLGDTAMYLCATKALAKNIQYFGAGTRLSVL.